The 5 T cell receptor beta chains listed next were all sequenced from one sample in a study of blood T cell repertoires in COVID-19. The method was immunoSEQ multiplex PCR; TCRdb's version includes in-frame clones alone and lacks a portion of them. This table has nearly 200,000 clones, around four fifths appearing once. Sequenced material: peripheral blood. The receptors were gathered from a man in his sixties with COVID-19, enrolled during active disease.

The chain has TRBV6-2 or TRBV6-3 and TRBJ2-1, with TRBD1 identical over 9 bases. V lost 5 bases and J lost 3; bases outside the gene matches: 5. The CDR3 length is 15 residues. CDR1 and CDR2 (germline): MNHEY, SVGEGT. CDR3 DNA: TGTGCCAGCAGTCGAGACAGGGGGGACTACAATGAGCAGTTCTTC. This translates into CASSRDRGDYNEQFF.

The V call is TRBV5-1, the J call TRBJ2-7; tentatively, D is TRBD1 (5 bases). This CDR3 has 14 amino acids. The V end was cut by 4 bases, the J end by 2 bases, with 13 bases between. CDR1 is SGHRS and CDR2 is YFSETQ in the germline V gene. For the CDR3, the DNA is TGCGCCAGCAGCCAATCCCAGGGTACCTACGAGCAGTACTTC. Its protein product is CASSQSQGTYEQYF.

The rearrangement links TRBV5-6 to TRBJ2-1; D may be TRBD1 (5 bases). This CDR3 spans 13 amino acids. Per germline, CDR1 SGHDT and CDR2 YYEEEE. The germline V and J ends were trimmed by 4 bases and 5 bases, with 10 bases remaining between them. The CDR3 region has the DNA TGTGCCAGCAGCCAGATGACAGACAATGAGCAGTTCTTC. This gives the protein CASSQMTDNEQFF.

The chain combines TRBV19 with TRBJ2-5; D gene uncertain. This CDR3 is 13 amino acids long. Germline loops: CDR1 LNHDA, CDR2 SQIVND (reference sequence). Trimming took off 5 bases at V and 4 bases at J, with 11 bases between the two ends. CDR3: CASSPNAGETQYF. CDR3 nucleotide sequence: TGTGCCAGTAGTCCGAACGCCGGAGAGACCCAGTACTTC.

The J gene is TRBJ1-6, the V gene TRBV7-8; the D gene is possibly TRBD1 (6 bases). V was cut by 7 bases and J by 7 bases, with 11 bases left in between. The CDR3 is made up of 13 amino acids. Germline V CDR1 and CDR2: SGHVS, FQNEAQ. CDR3 in amino acids: CASTGTRNSPLHF. CDR3 DNA sequence: TGTGCCAGCACGGGGACAAGGAATTCACCCCTCCACTTT.